The TCR beta chain described here comes from a study of sequential checkpoint blockade in melanoma. Data came from immunoSEQ multiplex PCR; TCRdb stores just in-frame clones and leaves some out. The top ten hold 20% to 25% of the sample, which has approximately 26,000 clones, over 60% seen once. Treatment described: randomized to nivolumab then ipilimumab (arm A) or the reverse (arm B). This clone came up a few times. CDR1 is MDHEN, CDR2 SYDVKM, per germline. V gave up 7 bases and J gave up 14 bases, with 15 bases separating them. This CDR3 is 12 amino acids long. Here the sequenced sample was CD8+ T cells sorted from blood (inferred from file names), taken from a patient given nivolumab and ipilimumab in sequence. V usage is TRBV28 and J usage is TRBJ1-6; D possibly corresponds to TRBD1 (5 bases). The sequence came from a human donor with melanoma. This chain's CDR3 is CASTPPRGALHF. CDR3 DNA sequence: TGTGCCAGCACCCCGCCCCGGGGGGCCCTCCACTTT.